These T cell receptor beta chains were read from a single sample in a study of T cells in Graves' hyperthyroidism and ophthalmopathy. TCRdb reprocessed the multiplex PCR reads via MiXCR and lists one record per CDR3 protein. The table includes 300,000 to 450,000 distinct CDR3 sequences, roughly 14% detected once. Source material: blood. The receptors originated from a woman between 55 and 75 years old with Graves' hyperthyroidism. CDR3s include the opening cysteine and the closing phenylalanine or tryptophan. Each record gives: V gene, D gene, clone size, J gene, CDR3 protein, CDR3 DNA. A D gene is named only where the DNA matches it firmly. The size entry is marked missing in some rows and otherwise reads once, few, many or a size class.

>TRBV6-2/TRBV6-3|-|many|TRBJ1-1
CASSYPHSGNTEAFF
TGTGCCAGCAGTTACCCCCACAGCGGGAACACTGAAGCTTTCTTT
>TRBV29-1|-|-|TRBJ1-1
CSVAGVMNTEAFF
TGCAGCGTTGCAGGGGTTATGAACACTGAAGCTTTCTTT
>TRBV27|TRBD2|few|TRBJ2-7
CASSSLTSGSRIYEQYF
TGTGCCAGCAGTTCTCTGACTAGCGGGAGTCGGATCTACGAGCAGTACTTC
>TRBV6-1|TRBD1|few|TRBJ2-2
CASSRQGTTGELFF
TGTGCCAGCAGCAGACAGGGAACAACCGGGGAGCTGTTTTTT
>TRBV19|-|many|TRBJ1-1
CASSIQGYVNTEAFF
TGTGCCAGTAGTATACAGGGATACGTGAACACTGAAGCTTTCTTT
>TRBV12-3/TRBV12-4|-|many|TRBJ2-6
CASNPSLGSGANVLTF
TGTGCCAGCAACCCCTCGTTGGGCTCTGGGGCCAACGTCCTGACTTTC
>TRBV19|-|-|TRBJ1-1
CASSVGPRNTEAFF
TGTGCCAGTAGTGTCGGCCCCAGGAACACTGAAGCTTTCTTT
>TRBV2|TRBD2|-|TRBJ2-1
CASSGLAGAEQFF
TGTGCCAGCAGCGGACTAGCGGGAGCGGAGCAGTTCTTC
>TRBV12-3/TRBV12-4|TRBD1|-|TRBJ2-7
CASSKNIQGREQYF
TGTGCCAGCAGTAAGAATATACAGGGGAGAGAGCAGTACTTC
>TRBV2|TRBD1|-|TRBJ2-5
CASTRDREETQYF
TGTGCCAGCACGCGAGACAGGGAAGAGACCCAGTACTTC
>TRBV20-1|TRBD2|many|TRBJ2-5
CSARDLTISGTSGSGTQYF
TGCAGTGCTAGAGATCTCACGATCTCTGGGACTAGCGGGAGTGGGACCCAGTACTTC
>TRBV28|-|-|TRBJ1-6
CASSLYQALNSPLHF
TGTGCCAGCAGTTTATATCAGGCCCTCAATTCACCCCTCCACTTT
>TRBV3-1|-|many|TRBJ1-1
CASSVRQNAEAFF
TGTGCCAGCAGCGTTAGACAGAACGCTGAAGCTTTCTTT
>TRBV2|-|many|TRBJ1-1
CASSGTGRTTEAFF
TGTGCCAGCAGTGGAACAGGGAGGACCACTGAAGCTTTCTTT
>TRBV19|-|few|TRBJ1-2
CASSIAHYGYTF
TGTGCCAGTAGTATAGCTCACTATGGCTACACCTTC
>TRBV19|-|-|TRBJ2-3
CASSPRGGMSTDTQYF
TGTGCCAGTAGTCCCCGTGGGGGGATGAGTACAGATACGCAGTATTTT
>TRBV28|-|many|TRBJ1-1
CASRQAMNTEAFF
TGTGCCAGCAGACAGGCGATGAACACTGAAGCTTTCTTT
>TRBV6-6|TRBD2|many|TRBJ2-5
CASSYQASGSVLKTQYF
TGTGCCAGCAGTTACCAGGCTAGCGGGAGTGTCCTGAAGACCCAGTACTTC
>TRBV20-1|TRBD2|once|TRBJ2-3
CSASRGLAGDTQYF
TGCAGTGCTAGCCGAGGTCTAGCGGGAGATACGCAGTATTTT
>TRBV12-3/TRBV12-4|-|few|TRBJ1-3
CASSYTGNTIYF
TGTGCCAGCAGCTATACAGGAAACACCATATATTTT
>TRBV12-3/TRBV12-4|-|few|TRBJ1-2
CASSLMTDYGYTF
TGTGCCAGCAGTTTAATGACGGACTATGGCTACACCTTC
>TRBV19|TRBD1|many|TRBJ1-2
CASSIGGTGVYGYTF
TGTGCCAGTAGTATAGGAGGGACAGGCGTCTATGGCTACACCTTC
>TRBV7-2|-|many|TRBJ1-1
CASSLREGGGAFF
TGTGCCAGCAGCTTACGCGAGGGGGGCGGAGCTTTCTTT
>TRBV9|-|-|TRBJ2-2
CASSVYMKGGELFF
TGTGCCAGCAGCGTGTACATGAAGGGCGGGGAGCTGTTTTTT
>TRBV12-3/TRBV12-4|-|-|TRBJ1-5
CASSLGWDRLGQPQHF
TGTGCCAGCAGTTTAGGATGGGACCGACTGGGTCAGCCCCAGCATTTT
>TRBV5-5|-|many|TRBJ2-7
CASSPGNSGFYEQYF
TGTGCCAGCAGCCCGGGGAATAGCGGATTCTACGAGCAGTACTTC
>TRBV28|-|many|TRBJ1-5
CASNKQIYSNQPQHF
TGTGCCAGCAACAAGCAGATTTATAGCAATCAGCCCCAGCATTTT
>TRBV3-1|TRBD2|many|TRBJ2-1
CASSQGGNSYNEQFF
TGTGCCAGCAGCCAGGGAGGGAACTCCTACAATGAGCAGTTCTTC
>TRBV25-1|-|few|TRBJ2-3
CASSEFRAPAHSATQYF
TGTGCCAGCAGTGAATTTCGGGCTCCAGCTCACAGCGCTACGCAGTATTTT
>TRBV15|-|few|TRBJ1-5
CATSIRGRGDNQPQHF
TGTGCCACCAGCATCAGGGGAAGGGGTGACAATCAGCCCCAGCATTTT
>TRBV9|-|many|TRBJ2-3
CASSVESTDTQYF
TGTGCCAGCAGCGTAGAATCGACAGATACGCAGTATTTT
>TRBV12-5|-|many|TRBJ2-3
CASGLATDTQYF
TGTGCTAGTGGTTTGGCCACAGATACGCAGTATTTT
>TRBV3-1|-|many|TRBJ2-1
CASSLVAAASYNEQFF
TGTGCCAGCAGCCTCGTAGCGGCTGCCTCCTACAATGAGCAGTTCTTC
>TRBV20-1|-|many|TRBJ1-6
CSAREGGAILDSPLHF
TGCAGTGCTAGAGAGGGAGGGGCGATCCTGGATTCACCCCTCCACTTT
>TRBV6-1|TRBD1|few|TRBJ2-1
CASSIQGSDEQFF
TGTGCCAGCAGTATACAGGGGTCAGATGAGCAGTTCTTC
>TRBV19|-|many|TRBJ1-5
CASSIGTRSNQPQHF
TGTGCCAGTAGTATCGGGACAAGAAGCAATCAGCCCCAGCATTTT
>TRBV9|TRBD1|few|TRBJ1-1
CASSPGEGAWTEAFF
TGTGCCAGCAGCCCAGGGGAGGGGGCGTGGACTGAAGCTTTCTTT
>TRBV11-2|TRBD2|many|TRBJ2-7
CASSPVPGGTSYEQYF
TGTGCCAGCAGCCCCGTTCCGGGAGGTACGTCCTACGAGCAGTACTTC
>TRBV12-3/TRBV12-4|-|many|TRBJ1-2
CASSLQGIHGYTF
TGTGCCAGCAGTTTACAGGGGATCCATGGCTACACCTTC
>TRBV5-1|-|many|TRBJ2-2
CASSLRTEPTGELFF
TGCGCCAGCAGCCTACGGACAGAACCCACCGGGGAGCTGTTTTTT
>TRBV4-1|-|-|TRBJ1-2
CASSQGLYGYTF
TGCGCCAGCAGCCAAGGGCTATATGGCTACACCTTC
>TRBV19|-|few|TRBJ2-7
CASSIGGSIYEQYF
TGTGCCAGTAGTATAGGAGGTAGCATCTACGAGCAGTACTTC
>TRBV2|TRBD2|many|TRBJ2-1
CASSGAGGSYNEQFF
TGTGCCAGCAGTGGGGCGGGAGGTTCCTACAATGAGCAGTTCTTC
>TRBV18|TRBD1|-|TRBJ1-5
CASSQLQGDRNQPQHF
TGTGCCAGCTCCCAACTCCAGGGGGACCGCAATCAGCCCCAGCATTTT
>TRBV7-3|-|-|TRBJ2-7
CASSLEKGGSYEQYF
TGTGCCAGCAGCCTTGAGAAGGGGGGCTCCTACGAGCAGTACTTC
>TRBV5-8|-|-|TRBJ1-1
CASSTPTGFTEAFF
TGTGCCAGCAGCACGCCGACCGGATTCACTGAAGCTTTCTTT
>TRBV18|-|many|TRBJ1-1
CASSPPPVNTEAFF
TGTGCCAGCTCACCCCCGCCGGTTAACACTGAAGCTTTCTTT
>TRBV20-1|TRBD2|many|TRBJ2-1
CSASEPSGRAFGEQFF
TGCAGTGCTAGTGAACCTAGCGGGAGGGCCTTTGGTGAGCAGTTCTTC
>TRBV5-1|TRBD1|many|TRBJ1-2
CASSPGQHYGYTF
TGCGCCAGCAGCCCGGGACAGCATTATGGCTACACCTTC
>TRBV2|-|few|TRBJ2-6
CASSWGGDGANVLTF
TGTGCCAGCAGCTGGGGCGGGGATGGGGCCAACGTCCTGACTTTC